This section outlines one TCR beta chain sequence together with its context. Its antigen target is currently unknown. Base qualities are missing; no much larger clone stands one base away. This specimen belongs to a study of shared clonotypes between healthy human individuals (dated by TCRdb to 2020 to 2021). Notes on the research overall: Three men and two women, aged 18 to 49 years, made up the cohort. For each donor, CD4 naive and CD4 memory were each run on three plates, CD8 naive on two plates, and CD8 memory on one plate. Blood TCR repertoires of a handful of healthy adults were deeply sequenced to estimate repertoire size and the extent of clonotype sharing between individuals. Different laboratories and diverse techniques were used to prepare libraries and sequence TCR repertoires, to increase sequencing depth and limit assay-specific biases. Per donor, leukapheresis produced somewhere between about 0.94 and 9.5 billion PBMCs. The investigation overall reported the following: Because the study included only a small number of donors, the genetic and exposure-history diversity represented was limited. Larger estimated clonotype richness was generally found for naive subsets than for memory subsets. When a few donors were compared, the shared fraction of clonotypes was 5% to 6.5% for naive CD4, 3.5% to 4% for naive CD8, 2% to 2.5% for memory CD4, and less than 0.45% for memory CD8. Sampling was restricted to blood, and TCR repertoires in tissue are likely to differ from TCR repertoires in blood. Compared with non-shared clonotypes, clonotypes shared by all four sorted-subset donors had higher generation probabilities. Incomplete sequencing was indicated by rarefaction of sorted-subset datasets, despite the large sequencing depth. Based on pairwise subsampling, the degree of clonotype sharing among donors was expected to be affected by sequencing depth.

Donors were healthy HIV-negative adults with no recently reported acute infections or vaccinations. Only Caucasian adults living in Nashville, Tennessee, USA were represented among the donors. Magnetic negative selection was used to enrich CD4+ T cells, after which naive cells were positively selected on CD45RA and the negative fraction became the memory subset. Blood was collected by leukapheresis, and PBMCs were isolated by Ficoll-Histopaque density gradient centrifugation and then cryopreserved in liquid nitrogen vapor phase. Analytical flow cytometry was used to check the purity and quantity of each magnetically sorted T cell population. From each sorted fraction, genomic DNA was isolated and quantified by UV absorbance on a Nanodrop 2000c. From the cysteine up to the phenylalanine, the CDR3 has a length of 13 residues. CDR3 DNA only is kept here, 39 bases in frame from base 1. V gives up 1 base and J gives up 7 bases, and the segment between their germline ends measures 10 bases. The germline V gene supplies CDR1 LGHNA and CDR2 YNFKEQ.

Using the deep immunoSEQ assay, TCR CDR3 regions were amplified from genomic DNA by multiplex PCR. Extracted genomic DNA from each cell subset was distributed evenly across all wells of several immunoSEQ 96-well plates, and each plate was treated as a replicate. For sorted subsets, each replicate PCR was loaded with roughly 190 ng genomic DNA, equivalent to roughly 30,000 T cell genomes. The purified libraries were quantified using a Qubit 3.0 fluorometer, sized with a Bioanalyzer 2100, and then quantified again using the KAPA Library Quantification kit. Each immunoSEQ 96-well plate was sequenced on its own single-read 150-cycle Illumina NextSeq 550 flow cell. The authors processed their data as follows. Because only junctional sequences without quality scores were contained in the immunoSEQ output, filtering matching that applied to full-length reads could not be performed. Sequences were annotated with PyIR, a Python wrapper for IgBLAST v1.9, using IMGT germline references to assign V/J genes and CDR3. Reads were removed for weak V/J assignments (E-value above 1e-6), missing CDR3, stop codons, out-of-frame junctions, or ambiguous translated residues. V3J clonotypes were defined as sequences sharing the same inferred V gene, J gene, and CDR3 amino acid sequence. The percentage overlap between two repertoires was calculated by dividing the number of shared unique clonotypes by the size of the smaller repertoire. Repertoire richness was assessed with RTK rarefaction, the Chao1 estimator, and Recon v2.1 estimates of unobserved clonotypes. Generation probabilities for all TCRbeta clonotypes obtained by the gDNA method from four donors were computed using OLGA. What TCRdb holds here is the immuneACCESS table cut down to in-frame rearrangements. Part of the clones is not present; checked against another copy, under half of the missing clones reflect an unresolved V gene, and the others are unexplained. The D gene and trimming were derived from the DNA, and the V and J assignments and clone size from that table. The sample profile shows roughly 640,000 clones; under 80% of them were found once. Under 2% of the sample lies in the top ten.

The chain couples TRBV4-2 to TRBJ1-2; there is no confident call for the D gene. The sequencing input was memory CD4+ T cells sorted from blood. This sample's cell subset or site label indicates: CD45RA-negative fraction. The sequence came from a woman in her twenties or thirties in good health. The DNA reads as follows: TGTGCCAGCAGCCAAGGAATAAGATCTGGCTACACCTTC. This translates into CASSQGIRSGYTF.